These T cell receptor beta chains were read from a single sample in a study of cytomegalovirus exposure and HLA in healthy donors. Repertoires were generated with immunoSEQ multiplex PCR, while TCRdb's copy carries only in-frame clones and drops some. In the table there are 130,000 or so clones, about 77% of which are singletons. The source material was PBMCs. These receptors were obtained from a female donor in good health and CMV-seronegative. Both conserved end residues are part of each CDR3. D genes are given only for firm matches. Size is omitted from some rows. Given values are once, few, many or a class for expanded clones.

d_call,v_call,cdr3_length,j_call,clone_size,cdr3_nt,cdr3_aa
NA,TRBV6-1,15,TRBJ2-2,NA,TGTGCCAGCAGCGTACTAAACGTAAACACCGGGGAGCTGTTTTTT,CASSVLNVNTGELFF
TRBD2,TRBV5-6,16,TRBJ2-7,NA,TGTGCCAGCAGCTTGGCCGCGGGACTAGCTCACTACGAGCAGTACTTC,CASSLAAGLAHYEQYF
NA,TRBV10-3,14,TRBJ2-7,NA,TGTGCCATCAGTGAAAGTCAGACAGGTCGCGAGCAGTACTTC,CAISESQTGREQYF
TRBD2,TRBV12-5,14,TRBJ2-2,few,TGTGCTAGTGGTCCCAGGACTAGCACCGGGGAGCTGTTTTTT,CASGPRTSTGELFF
TRBD1,TRBV29-1,12,TRBJ1-2,NA,TGCAGCGTTGAAGGACAGGGGGATGGCTACACCTTC,CSVEGQGDGYTF
TRBD1,TRBV6-1,20,TRBJ2-7,few,TGTGCCAGCAGTGCATCTCTGGGGACAGGCCGTAGAAGGAGCTCCTACGAGCAGTACTTC,CASSASLGTGRRRSSYEQYF
TRBD2,TRBV5-4,19,TRBJ2-3,few,TGTGCCAGCAGCTTGGGGCCTTTTGGGACTAGCGGGAGCACAGATACGCAGTATTTT,CASSLGPFGTSGSTDTQYF
NA,TRBV15,15,TRBJ2-7,NA,TGTGCCACCAGCAGAGATCCGGTAGGAGGCTACGAGCAGTACTTC,CATSRDPVGGYEQYF
NA,TRBV5-6,12,TRBJ1-1,NA,TGTGCCAGCAGCTTTGGGGGGACTGAAGCTTTCTTT,CASSFGGTEAFF
TRBD1,TRBV19,13,TRBJ2-7,NA,TGTGCCAGCTCCACAGGGGGTTCCTACGAGCAGTACTTC,CASSTGGSYEQYF
TRBD1,TRBV2,14,TRBJ1-2,NA,TGTGCCACTTCACTGGAGACAGGGCCCTATGGCTACACCTTC,CATSLETGPYGYTF
NA,TRBV6-5,15,TRBJ1-6,NA,TGTGCCAGCACCCCCTACTTAAGATTAAATTCACCCCTCCACTTT,CASTPYLRLNSPLHF
NA,TRBV4-2,14,TRBJ1-1,few,TGTGCCAGCAGCCAAGACAAGGGGGACACTGAAGCTTTCTTT,CASSQDKGDTEAFF
TRBD1,TRBV27,13,TRBJ1-1,NA,TGTGCCAGCAGTCGGGGACAGGGGATTGAAGCTTTCTTT,CASSRGQGIEAFF
TRBD2,TRBV11-2,14,TRBJ2-1,once,TGTGCCAGCAGCTCACGGGAGGGCTGGTATGAGCAGTTCTTC,CASSSREGWYEQFF
TRBD1,TRBV30,14,TRBJ2-7,NA,TGTGCCTGGAGTTTACGGACAGGGTTGCGCGAGCAGTACTTC,CAWSLRTGLREQYF
TRBD1,TRBV5-1,15,TRBJ1-1,NA,TGCGCCAGCACCCAAAACAGGGGCATGGGCACTGAAGCTTTCTTT,CASTQNRGMGTEAFF
TRBD1,TRBV5-1,13,TRBJ1-2,NA,TGCGCCAGCAGCTTGGAGGGGGCCTATGGCTACACCTTC,CASSLEGAYGYTF
NA,TRBV6-5,12,TRBJ1-1,once,TGTGCCTACGGGGGGTTCAACACTGAAGCTTTCTTT,CAYGGFNTEAFF
TRBD1,TRBV27,14,TRBJ2-1,NA,TGTGCCAGCAGTCCCGGGACAGGGTTCGATGAGCAGTTCTTC,CASSPGTGFDEQFF
TRBD1,TRBV2,14,TRBJ1-2,NA,TGTGCCAGCGACAGGGACAGGGCGTCCTATGGCTACACCTTC,CASDRDRASYGYTF
TRBD1,TRBV9,15,TRBJ1-2,many,TGTGCCAGCAGCGACCAAGACAGGGGTTTTTCTGGCTACACCTTC,CASSDQDRGFSGYTF
TRBD1,TRBV5-1,17,TRBJ1-2,NA,TGCGCCAGCAGCCCCGGGCAGGGGGCAGTATTAGGCTATGGCTACACCTTC,CASSPGQGAVLGYGYTF
NA,TRBV9,15,TRBJ1-3,NA,TGTGCCAGCAGCGTCAGGGATCTCTCTGGAAACACCATATATTTT,CASSVRDLSGNTIYF
TRBD1,TRBV5-4,15,TRBJ2-7,NA,TGTGCCAGCAGCTTGGCCCGTGAAGGGGGCAGCGAGCAGTACTTC,CASSLAREGGSEQYF
TRBD1,TRBV27,14,TRBJ1-1,NA,TGTGCCAGCAGTCTAGGACAGGGGCGGACTGAAGCTTTCTTT,CASSLGQGRTEAFF
NA,TRBV6-6,15,TRBJ1-5,NA,TGTGCCAGCAGCCAGGGTACAGTTAGCAATCAGCCCCAGCATTTT,CASSQGTVSNQPQHF
NA,TRBV28,14,TRBJ1-1,NA,TGTGCCAGCAGTTTGGGCAGGGCCGTCACTGAAGCTTTCTTT,CASSLGRAVTEAFF
NA,TRBV11-2,14,TRBJ1-5,once,TGTGCCAGCAGCTTCGAGGGACTGAATCAGCCCCAGCATTTT,CASSFEGLNQPQHF
TRBD1,TRBV30,13,TRBJ1-5,few,TGTGCCTGGAGTGGAAGGGACAGAGGGAAGTTGGATTTT,CAWSGRDRGKLDF
NA,TRBV9,14,TRBJ1-1,NA,TGTGCCAGCAGCGTAGTGAGGGTAGGCACTGAAGCTTTCTTT,CASSVVRVGTEAFF
TRBD2,TRBV14,19,TRBJ2-5,NA,TGTGCCAGCAGCCGATCGGGACTAGCGGGGCTAACGTACCAAGAGACCCAGTACTTC,CASSRSGLAGLTYQETQYF
NA,TRBV7-2,16,TRBJ1-6,once,TGTGCCAGCAGCGAGGGGCCTCGGGACTGGAATTCACCCCTCCACTTT,CASSEGPRDWNSPLHF
TRBD1,TRBV29-1,15,TRBJ2-1,NA,TGCAGCGCCGAATTCCGGACAGGCCTCTACAATGAGCAGTTCTTC,CSAEFRTGLYNEQFF
TRBD2,TRBV7-6,14,TRBJ2-3,NA,TGTGCCAGCAGCTCCGGACTAGCGGGAGACCAGCAGTATTTT,CASSSGLAGDQQYF
NA,TRBV9,12,TRBJ1-1,few,TGTGCCAGCAGCGGAGGAGGTAATGAAGCTTTCTTT,CASSGGGNEAFF
TRBD1,TRBV11-2,14,TRBJ2-7,NA,TGTGCCAGCACCCTAGGGGACAGCTCCTACGAGCAGTACTTC,CASTLGDSSYEQYF
TRBD2,TRBV5-1,14,TRBJ2-7,NA,TGCGCCAGCAGCGGGACTAGCGGGGACTTAGTGCAGTACTTC,CASSGTSGDLVQYF
TRBD2,TRBV28,19,TRBJ2-2,NA,TGTGCCAGCAGTGCTCTCTCCGGGACTAGCGGGAGGGCCTCAGGGGAGCTGTTTTTT,CASSALSGTSGRASGELFF
TRBD2,TRBV27,16,TRBJ2-7,NA,TGTGCCAGCATAGGCGGACTAGCGGGCACCTCCTACGAGCAGTACTTC,CASIGGLAGTSYEQYF
TRBD2,TRBV7-9,15,TRBJ2-3,NA,TGTGCCAGCAGCTTAGGAGGCGGGGGTATAGATACGCAGTATTTT,CASSLGGGGIDTQYF
NA,TRBV4-2,16,TRBJ1-5,NA,TGTGCCAGCAGCCAAGATCAACTTTCCCTCGGGGAGCCCCAGCATTTT,CASSQDQLSLGEPQHF
NA,TRBV6-1,14,TRBJ1-1,NA,TGTGCCAGCAGGGACAGCTCCGAGGGCACTGAAGCTTTCTTT,CASRDSSEGTEAFF
NA,TRBV9,12,TRBJ2-7,NA,TGTGCCAGCAGCGTAGACAATTACGAGCAGTACTTC,CASSVDNYEQYF
NA,TRBV28,14,TRBJ2-7,NA,TGTGCCAGCAAAACGCAGGGATCTTTGTACGAGCAGTACTTC,CASKTQGSLYEQYF